Listed below are T cell receptor beta chains from one sample, sequenced in a study of blood T cells in healthy people across ages. TCRdb reanalysed the 5' RACE reads using MiXCR and keeps one entry per CDR3 protein. This sample yields hundreds of thousands of distinct CDR3 sequences, of which about 49% are seen a single time; 45% to 65% belongs to the top ten. What was sequenced was blood. These TCRs come from a man aged 55 to 70 in good health. CDR3s include the opening cysteine and the closing phenylalanine or tryptophan. D genes are given only for firm matches. A clone size is listed for some rows: how often the clone was seen (once, few, many), or a class if it is expanded.

CDR3 length,clone size,D gene,J gene,V gene,CDR3 protein,CDR3 DNA
14,.,TRBD2,TRBJ2-1,TRBV28,CASVRAGEGGEQFF,TGTGCCAGCGTCCGGGCGGGAGAGGGTGGTGAGCAGTTCTTC
13,few,.,TRBJ2-5,TRBV10-1,CASSGQAQETQYF,TGCGCCAGCAGTGGACAGGCACAAGAGACCCAGTACTTC
14,.,TRBD1,TRBJ2-7,TRBV7-9,CASSPDRVPYEQYF,TGTGCCAGCAGCCCCGACAGGGTCCCCTACGAGCAGTACTTC
17,many,TRBD2,TRBJ2-7,TRBV3-1,CASSPWLGGSGSYEQYF,TGTGCCAGCAGCCCCTGGCTCGGAGGTAGCGGGAGTTACGAGCAGTACTTC
18,.,.,TRBJ2-6,TRBV30,CAWSVPRGGLSGANVLTF,TGTGCCTGGAGTGTACCTAGGGGGGGACTCTCTGGGGCCAACGTCCTGACTTTC
16,.,TRBD2,TRBJ2-4,TRBV11-3,CASSPGGGGPENIQYF,TGTGCCAGCAGCCCAGGTGGGGGAGGGCCCGAAAACATTCAGTACTTC
14,.,TRBD1,TRBJ1-2,TRBV20-1,CSASAVQGGYGYTF,TGCAGTGCTAGCGCCGTACAGGGGGGCTATGGCTACACCTTC
12,.,.,TRBJ2-1,TRBV7-2,CASSTEPYEQFF,TGTGCCAGCAGCACTGAACCCTACGAGCAGTTCTTC
13,.,.,TRBJ2-3,TRBV2,CASNEGRADTQYF,TGTGCCAGCAACGAGGGACGGGCAGATACGCAGTATTTT
16,many,.,TRBJ2-6,TRBV25-1,CASSENRGSGANVLTF,TGTGCCAGCAGTGAAAATCGGGGCTCTGGGGCCAACGTCCTGACTTTC
15,.,.,TRBJ2-1,TRBV28,CASRQGGYFSYEQFF,TGTGCCAGCAGGCAGGGAGGATACTTCTCCTACGAGCAGTTCTTC
16,.,TRBD2,TRBJ2-3,TRBV9,CASSVDRGGSTDTQYF,TGTGCCAGCAGCGTAGACCGGGGGGGAAGCACAGATACGCAGTATTTT
16,.,TRBD2,TRBJ2-3,TRBV11-2,CASSPRGAGGTDTQYF,TGTGCCAGCAGCCCACGGGGAGCGGGGGGCACAGATACGCAGTATTTT
19,.,.,TRBJ2-7,TRBV5-6,CASRGGVYTAPRRGYEQYF,TGTGCCAGCAGGGGGGGAGTTTATACGGCACCTCGACGGGGCTACGAGCAGTACTTC
16,.,.,TRBJ2-5,TRBV7-2,CASSLLGRAKQETQYF,TGTGCCAGCAGCCTCCTGGGTAGGGCGAAACAAGAGACCCAGTACTTC
12,.,.,TRBJ2-1,TRBV4-2,CASSQDRSEQFF,TGTGCCAGCAGCCAAGATCGGAGTGAGCAGTTCTTC
12,.,.,TRBJ2-5,TRBV3-1,CASAQASETQYF,TGTGCCAGCGCCCAGGCTTCGGAGACCCAGTACTTC
15,many,.,TRBJ1-2,TRBV28,CASSRQNVGRYGYTF,TGTGCCAGCAGTCGACAGAACGTGGGGCGCTATGGCTACACCTTC
14,.,TRBD2,TRBJ2-5,TRBV3-1,CASSPTSGPGTQYF,TGTGCCAGCAGCCCCACTAGCGGACCAGGGACCCAGTACTTC
15,few,.,TRBJ2-5,TRBV7-2,CASSLGAGVGETQYF,TGTGCCAGCAGCTTAGGGGCAGGGGTGGGAGAGACCCAGTACTTC
15,once,TRBD2,TRBJ2-3,TRBV20-1,CSARARGRSTDTQYF,TGCAGTGCTAGAGCTCGCGGGAGGTCCACAGATACGCAGTATTTT
13,many,.,TRBJ1-5,TRBV2,CASARGDAQPQHF,TGTGCCAGCGCACGTGGGGACGCTCAGCCCCAGCATTTT
13,.,.,TRBJ2-7,TRBV12-3/TRBV12-4,CASSFGEAYEQYF,TGTGCCAGCAGTTTTGGCGAGGCCTACGAGCAGTACTTC
16,.,TRBD2,TRBJ2-3,TRBV7-9,CASSSNAAGGTDTQYF,TGTGCCAGCAGCTCGAATGCAGCGGGGGGCACAGATACGCAGTATTTT
17,.,TRBD1,TRBJ2-3,TRBV18,CASSLTGGRVGTDTQYF,TGTGCCAGCTCACTGACAGGGGGCAGGGTCGGCACAGATACGCAGTATTTT
17,.,TRBD2,TRBJ2-1,TRBV20-1,CSARDLSGRATYNEQFF,TGCAGTGCTAGAGATCTTAGCGGGAGGGCCACCTACAATGAGCAGTTCTTC
15,few,TRBD1,TRBJ2-7,TRBV12-3/TRBV12-4,CASSSGTASSYEQYF,TGTGCCAGCAGCTCAGGGACAGCATCCTCCTACGAGCAGTACTTC
15,.,TRBD2,TRBJ2-3,TRBV5-1,CVSSRSGGAADTQYF,TGCGTCAGCAGCCGTAGCGGGGGGGCCGCAGATACGCAGTATTTT
13,.,.,TRBJ1-2,TRBV6-5,CASSARTSGGYTF,TGTGCCAGCAGTGCGCGCACCTCAGGGGGCTACACCTTC
13,.,.,TRBJ1-2,TRBV6-6,CASSHDKGYGYTF,TGTGCCAGCAGTCACGACAAGGGCTATGGCTACACCTTC
15,.,TRBD1,TRBJ2-3,TRBV5-1,CASSALTGYTDTQYF,TGCGCCAGCAGCGCCTTGACAGGGTATACAGATACGCAGTATTTT
13,.,TRBD1,TRBJ1-1,TRBV20-1,CSASRDSNTEAFF,TGCAGTGCTAGCCGGGACAGTAACACTGAAGCTTTCTTT
14,.,TRBD2,TRBJ2-5,TRBV7-2,CASSLTSARETQYF,TGTGCCAGCAGCCTCACTAGCGCCAGAGAGACCCAGTACTTC
16,many,TRBD2,TRBJ2-4,TRBV6-2/TRBV6-3,CASSTGLASTKNIQYF,TGTGCCAGCAGTACCGGACTAGCGTCGACCAAAAACATTCAGTACTTC
15,once,.,TRBJ2-5,TRBV2,CASSPDGHRGETQYF,TGTGCCAGCAGCCCTGATGGACACCGGGGAGAGACCCAGTACTTC
14,few,.,TRBJ2-7,TRBV6-6,CASGPSGSSYEQYF,TGTGCCAGCGGTCCTAGTGGCAGCTCCTACGAGCAGTACTTC
16,.,TRBD1,TRBJ1-6,TRBV13,CARSLGGTVVNSPLHF,TGTGCCCGCAGCTTAGGTGGGACAGTCGTCAATTCACCCCTCCACTTT
18,few,TRBD1,TRBJ1-2,TRBV4-2,CASSQDHSQGVLNYGYTF,TGTGCCAGCAGCCAAGATCATTCCCAGGGGGTGCTGAACTATGGCTACACCTTC
13,.,.,TRBJ1-1,TRBV25-1,CASMGLPNTEAFF,TGTGCCAGCATGGGGTTGCCGAACACTGAAGCTTTCTTT
14,few,.,TRBJ1-6,TRBV7-2,CASSLDGHPRPLHF,TGTGCCAGCAGCTTAGATGGGCACCCTCGACCCCTCCACTTT
16,few,TRBD1,TRBJ2-3,TRBV7-2,CASSSNRGLGTDTQYF,TGTGCCAGCAGCTCCAACAGGGGGTTGGGCACAGATACGCAGTATTTT
15,.,.,TRBJ2-1,TRBV20-1,CSAIPLGPSYNEQFF,TGCAGTGCAATCCCTCTAGGTCCCTCCTACAATGAGCAGTTCTTC